The clone carrying this TCR beta chain was seen a few times. A second PCR, run for 7 to 11 cycles, used a sample-barcoded 5' primer plus a J-beta primer mix. A template-switch adaptor with 12 random nucleotides tagged each cDNA molecule. TCRdb ran MiXCR on the 5' RACE reads and lists one entry per CDR3 protein. The sample shows some 640,000 distinct CDR3 sequences, about 52% of them seen only once. This specimen comes from a study of blood T cells in healthy people across ages. Germline V gives CDR1 SNHLY, CDR2 FYNNEI. Trimming took 5 bases from V and 5 from J, leaving 9 bases between them. The CDR3 loop spans 12 amino acids.

J is TRBJ1-2 and V is TRBV2; D ambiguous. The clonotype comes from a woman in her sixties in good health. Material for sequencing was blood. For the CDR3, the DNA is TGTGCCAGCAGTTCCGGGTCATATGGCTACACCTTC. It encodes CASSSGSYGYTF.